The 2 T cell receptor beta chains below all came from one sample that was sequenced in a study of blood T cell repertoires in COVID-19. Sequenced by immunoSEQ multiplex PCR; TCRdb stores in-frame clones only, minus some. This sample has hundreds of thousands of clones; more than 75% occur once, and the top ten carry 0.9% to 1%. The source material was peripheral blood. The receptors here all came from a middle-aged woman who had recovered from COVID-19.

The chain joins TRBV18 to TRBJ2-1; D may be TRBD1 (5 bases). The CDR3 is 15 residues long. CDR1 is KGHSH, CDR2 LQKENI, per germline. Trimming stripped 3 bases from V and 6 bases from J, with 15 bases between. The CDR3 loop reads CASSPEVGVGNEQFF. Here the CDR3 DNA reads TGTGCCAGCTCACCCGAGGTAGGGGTCGGCAATGAGCAGTTCTTC.

The chain uses TRBV2 and TRBJ2-6, with a weak D call TRBD1 (5 bases). The CDR3 totals 17 residues. The V and J ends lost 4 bases and 0 bases respectively, with 13 bases between them. Germline loops: CDR1 SNHLY, CDR2 FYNNEI. The CDR3 loop reads CASSVGPGRSGANVLTF. The CDR3 coding sequence is TGTGCCAGCAGTGTTGGCCCAGGGCGCTCTGGGGCCAACGTCCTGACTTTC.